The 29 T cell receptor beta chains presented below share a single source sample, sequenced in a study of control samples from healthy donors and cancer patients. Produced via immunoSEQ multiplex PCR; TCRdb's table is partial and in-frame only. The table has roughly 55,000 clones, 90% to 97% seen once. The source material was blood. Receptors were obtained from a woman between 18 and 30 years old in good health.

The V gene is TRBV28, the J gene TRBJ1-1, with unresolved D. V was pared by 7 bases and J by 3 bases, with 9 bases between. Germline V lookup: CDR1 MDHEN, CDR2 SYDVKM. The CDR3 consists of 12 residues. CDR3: CASTSRDTEAFF. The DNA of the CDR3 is TGTGCCAGCACCTCACGGGACACTGAAGCTTTCTTT.

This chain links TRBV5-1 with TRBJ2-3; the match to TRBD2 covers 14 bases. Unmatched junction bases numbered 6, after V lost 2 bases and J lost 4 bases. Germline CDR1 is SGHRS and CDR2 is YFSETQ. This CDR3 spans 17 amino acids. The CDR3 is CASSFGLAGGMPDTQYF. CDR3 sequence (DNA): TGCGCCAGCAGCTTTGGACTAGCGGGGGGAATGCCAGATACGCAGTATTTT.

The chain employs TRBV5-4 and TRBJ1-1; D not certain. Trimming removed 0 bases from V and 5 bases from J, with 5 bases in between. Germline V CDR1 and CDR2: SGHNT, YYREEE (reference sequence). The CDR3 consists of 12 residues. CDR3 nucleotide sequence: TGTGCCAGCAGCTTGGTCCCGACTGAAGCTTTCTTT. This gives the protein CASSLVPTEAFF.

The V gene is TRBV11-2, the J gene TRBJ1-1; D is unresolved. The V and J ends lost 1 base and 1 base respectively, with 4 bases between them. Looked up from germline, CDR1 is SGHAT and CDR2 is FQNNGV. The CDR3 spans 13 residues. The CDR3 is CASSLAGNTEAFF. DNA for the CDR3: TGTGCCAGCAGCTTAGCCGGGAACACTGAAGCTTTCTTT.

CDR3 in amino acids: CSASEGAGEVGYEQYF. The DNA for the CDR3 is TGCAGTGCTAGTGAGGGAGCAGGGGAGGTAGGATACGAGCAGTACTTC. The J gene is TRBJ2-7, the V gene TRBV20-1, with D possibly being TRBD1 or TRBD2 (6 bases each). The germline gives CDR1 DFQATT, CDR2 SNEGSKA (reference sequence). The germline V and J ends were trimmed by 3 bases and 4 bases, with 22 bases remaining between them. CDR3 length: 16 residues.

In DNA, the CDR3 is TGTGCCAGCAGTTACTCTGGCAGGGGAGGAAATTCACCCCTCCACTTT. It codes for CASSYSGRGGNSPLHF. The rearrangement joins TRBV6-5 to TRBJ1-6; D perhaps matches TRBD1 (6 bases). The length of the CDR3 is 16 residues. V lost 0 bases to trimming and J lost 7 bases, with 13 bases between them. CDR1 is MNHEY, CDR2 SVGAGI, per germline.

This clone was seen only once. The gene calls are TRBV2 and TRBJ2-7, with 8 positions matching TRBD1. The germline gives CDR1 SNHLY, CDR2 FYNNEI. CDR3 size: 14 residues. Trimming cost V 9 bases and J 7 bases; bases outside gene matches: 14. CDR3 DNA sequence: TGTGCCAGTCACCCTTGGACAGGGAAGGGGGAGCAGTACTTC. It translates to CASHPWTGKGEQYF. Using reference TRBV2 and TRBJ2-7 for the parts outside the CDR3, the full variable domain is EPEVTQTPSHQVTQMGQEVILRCVPISNHLYFYWYRQILGQKVEFLVSFYNNEISEKSEIFDDQFSVERPDGSNFTLKIRSTKLEDSAMYFCASHPWTGKGEQYFGPGTRLTVT.

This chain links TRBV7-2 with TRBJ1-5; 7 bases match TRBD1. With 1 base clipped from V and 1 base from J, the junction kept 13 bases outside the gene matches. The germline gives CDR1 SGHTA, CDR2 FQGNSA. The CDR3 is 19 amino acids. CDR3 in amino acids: CASSLGKGAAWISNQPQHF. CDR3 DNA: TGTGCCAGCAGCTTAGGAAAGGGGGCGGCCTGGATCAGCAATCAGCCCCAGCATTTT.

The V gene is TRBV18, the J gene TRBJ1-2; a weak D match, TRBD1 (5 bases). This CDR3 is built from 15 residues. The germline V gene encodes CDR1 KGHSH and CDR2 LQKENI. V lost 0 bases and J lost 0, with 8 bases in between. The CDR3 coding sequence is TGTGCCAGCTCACCACCGGGGACCTCTAACTATGGCTACACCTTC. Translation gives CASSPPGTSNYGYTF.

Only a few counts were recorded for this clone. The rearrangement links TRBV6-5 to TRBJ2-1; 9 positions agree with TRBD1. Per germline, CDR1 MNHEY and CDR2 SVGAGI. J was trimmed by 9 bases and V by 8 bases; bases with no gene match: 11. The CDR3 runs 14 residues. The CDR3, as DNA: TGTGCCAGCTCGACCGGGACAGGGTGGGGTGAGCAGTTCTTC. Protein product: CASSTGTGWGEQFF.

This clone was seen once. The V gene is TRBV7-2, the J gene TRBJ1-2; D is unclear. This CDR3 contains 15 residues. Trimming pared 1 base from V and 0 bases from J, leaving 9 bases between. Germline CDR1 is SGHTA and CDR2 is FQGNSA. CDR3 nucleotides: TGTGCCAGCAGCTTAGGAGGGTCGGCTAACTATGGCTACACCTTC. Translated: CASSLGGSANYGYTF.

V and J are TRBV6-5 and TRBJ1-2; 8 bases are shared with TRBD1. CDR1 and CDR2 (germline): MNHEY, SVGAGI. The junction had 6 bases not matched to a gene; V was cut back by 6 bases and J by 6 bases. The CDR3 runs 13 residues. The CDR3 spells CASRPGQANGYTF. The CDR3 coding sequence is TGTGCCAGCAGACCGGGACAGGCTAATGGCTACACCTTC.

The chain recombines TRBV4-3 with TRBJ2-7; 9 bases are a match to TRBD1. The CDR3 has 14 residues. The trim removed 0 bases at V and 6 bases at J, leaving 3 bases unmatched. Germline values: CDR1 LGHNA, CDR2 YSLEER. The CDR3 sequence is CASSQEQGAIEQYF. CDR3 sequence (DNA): TGCGCCAGCAGCCAAGAACAGGGGGCGATCGAGCAGTACTTC.

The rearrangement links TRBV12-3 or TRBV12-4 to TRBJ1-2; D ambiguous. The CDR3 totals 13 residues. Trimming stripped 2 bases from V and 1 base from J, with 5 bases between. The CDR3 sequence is CASSLQSNYGYTF. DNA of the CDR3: TGTGCCAGCAGTTTACAGAGTAACTATGGCTACACCTTC.

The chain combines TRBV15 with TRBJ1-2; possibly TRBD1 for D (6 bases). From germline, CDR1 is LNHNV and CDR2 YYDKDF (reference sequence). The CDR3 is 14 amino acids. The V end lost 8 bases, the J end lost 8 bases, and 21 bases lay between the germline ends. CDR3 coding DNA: TGTGCCACCTCCGGGACATTCGGCGGTATAGGCTACACCTTC. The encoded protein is CATSGTFGGIGYTF.

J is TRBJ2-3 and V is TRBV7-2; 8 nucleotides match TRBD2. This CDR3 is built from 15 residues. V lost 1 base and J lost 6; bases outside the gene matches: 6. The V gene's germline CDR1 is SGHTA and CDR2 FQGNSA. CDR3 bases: TGTGCCAGCAGCTTAGGACGGGGGGGCCAGGATACGCAGTATTTT. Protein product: CASSLGRGGQDTQYF. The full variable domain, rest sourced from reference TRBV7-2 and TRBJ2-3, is GAGVSQSPSNKVTEKGKDVELRCDPISGHTALYWYRQSLGQGLEFLIYFQGNSAPDKSGLPSDRFSAERTGGSVSTLTIQRTQQEDSAVYLCASSLGRGGQDTQYFGPGTRLTVL.

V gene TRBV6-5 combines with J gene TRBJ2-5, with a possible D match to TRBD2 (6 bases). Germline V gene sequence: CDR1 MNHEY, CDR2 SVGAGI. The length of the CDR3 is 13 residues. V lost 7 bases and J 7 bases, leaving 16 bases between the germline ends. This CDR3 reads CASTGGEAATQYF. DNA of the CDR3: TGTGCCAGCACTGGCGGGGAGGCAGCGACCCAGTACTTC.

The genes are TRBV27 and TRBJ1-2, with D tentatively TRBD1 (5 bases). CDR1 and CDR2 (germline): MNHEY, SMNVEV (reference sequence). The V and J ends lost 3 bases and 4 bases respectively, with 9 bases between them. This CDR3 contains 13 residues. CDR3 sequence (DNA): TGTGCCAGCAGTTTTGGGCAGGGCTATGGCTACACCTTC. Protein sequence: CASSFGQGYGYTF.

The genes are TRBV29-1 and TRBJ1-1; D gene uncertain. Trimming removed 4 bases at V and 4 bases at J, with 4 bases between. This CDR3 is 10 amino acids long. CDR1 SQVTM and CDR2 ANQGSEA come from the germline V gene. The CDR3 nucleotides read TGCAGCGTTGGGGTCACTGAAGCTTTCTTT. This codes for CSVGVTEAFF.

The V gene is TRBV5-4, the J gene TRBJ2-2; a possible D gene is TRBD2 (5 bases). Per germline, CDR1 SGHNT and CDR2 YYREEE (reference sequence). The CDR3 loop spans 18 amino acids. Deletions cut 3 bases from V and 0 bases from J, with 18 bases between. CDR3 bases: TGTGCCAGCAGCTCCACGAGGGAGACGAAGGCGAACACCGGGGAGCTGTTTTTT. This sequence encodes CASSSTRETKANTGELFF.

The CDR3 is CASRTGSNSPLHF. CDR3 nucleotides: TGTGCCAGCAGAACAGGGAGTAATTCACCCCTCCACTTT. This chain uses TRBV2 with TRBJ1-6, with D perhaps matching TRBD1 (6 bases). The CDR3 runs 13 residues. CDR1 SNHLY and CDR2 FYNNEI come from the germline V gene. The germline V and J ends were trimmed by 6 bases and 6 bases, with 9 bases remaining between them.

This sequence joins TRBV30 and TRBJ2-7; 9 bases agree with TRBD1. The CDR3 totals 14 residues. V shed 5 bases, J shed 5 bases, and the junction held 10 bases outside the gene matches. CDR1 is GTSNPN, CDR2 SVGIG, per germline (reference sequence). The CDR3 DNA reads TGTGCCTGGGGAGGGTCGGGACAGGGACACGAGCAGTACTTC. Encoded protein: CAWGGSGQGHEQYF.

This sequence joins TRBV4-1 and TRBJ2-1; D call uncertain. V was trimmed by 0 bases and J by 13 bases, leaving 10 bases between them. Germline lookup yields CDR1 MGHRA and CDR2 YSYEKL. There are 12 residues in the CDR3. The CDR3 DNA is TGCGCCAGCAGCCAAGATGACGTTCCCCAGTTCTTC. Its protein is CASSQDDVPQFF.

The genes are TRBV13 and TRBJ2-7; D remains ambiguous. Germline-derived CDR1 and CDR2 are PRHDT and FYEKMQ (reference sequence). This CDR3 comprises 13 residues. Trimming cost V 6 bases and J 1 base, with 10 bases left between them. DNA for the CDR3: TGTGCCAGCAGTCCTAAGGGTTCCTACGAGCAGTACTTC. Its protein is CASSPKGSYEQYF.

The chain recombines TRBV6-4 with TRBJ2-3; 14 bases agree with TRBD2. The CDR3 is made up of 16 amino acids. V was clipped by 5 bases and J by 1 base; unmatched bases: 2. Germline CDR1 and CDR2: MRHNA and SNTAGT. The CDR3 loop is CASSQGLAGGTDTQYF. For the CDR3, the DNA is TGTGCCAGCAGTCAGGGACTAGCGGGGGGCACAGATACGCAGTATTTT.

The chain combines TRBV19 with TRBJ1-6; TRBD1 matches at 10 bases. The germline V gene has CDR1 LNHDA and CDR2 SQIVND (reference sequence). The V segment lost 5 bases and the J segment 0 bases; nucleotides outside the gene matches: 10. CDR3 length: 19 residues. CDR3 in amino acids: CASSPIGQGEASYNSPLHF. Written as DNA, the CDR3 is TGTGCCAGTAGTCCCATCGGACAGGGGGAGGCCTCCTATAATTCACCCCTCCACTTT.

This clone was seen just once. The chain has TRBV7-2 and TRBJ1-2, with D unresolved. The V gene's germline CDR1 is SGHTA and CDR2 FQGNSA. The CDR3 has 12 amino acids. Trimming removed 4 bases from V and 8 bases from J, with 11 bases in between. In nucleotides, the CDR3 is TGTGCCAGCAGCTCACCCCCAATAGGCTACACCTTC. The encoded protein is CASSSPPIGYTF.

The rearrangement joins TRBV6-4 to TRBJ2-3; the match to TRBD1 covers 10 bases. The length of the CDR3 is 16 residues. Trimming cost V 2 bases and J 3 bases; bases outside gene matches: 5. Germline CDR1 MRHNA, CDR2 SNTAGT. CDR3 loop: CASSDAGDRGTDTQYF. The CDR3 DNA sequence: TGTGCCAGCAGTGACGCGGGGGACAGGGGTACAGATACGCAGTATTTT.

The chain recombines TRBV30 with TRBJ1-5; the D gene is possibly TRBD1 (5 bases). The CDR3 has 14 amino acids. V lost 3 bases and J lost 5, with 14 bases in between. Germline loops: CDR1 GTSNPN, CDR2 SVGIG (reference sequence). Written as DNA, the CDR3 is TGTGCCTGGAGCACAGGTGGGGTTTATCAGCCCCAGCATTTT. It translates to CAWSTGGVYQPQHF.